The text below deals with one T cell receptor beta chain. Its antigen target is currently unknown. From each donor, a roughly 2.5 ml peripheral blood sample was collected into PAXgene tubes and stored at -80 degrees C. Without any T cell sorting, total RNA was extracted from whole blood using the PAXgene blood miRNA kit on an automated QIAcube. Deep TCRalpha and TCRbeta repertoire profiling with unique molecular barcoding was performed on peripheral blood of monozygotic twin pairs concordant or discordant for inflammatory bowel disease. Smoking habits were recorded for all twin pairs, with individuals classified as current, former or never smokers. This entry comes from a study of monozygotic twins with inflammatory bowel disease (dated by TCRdb to about 2019). The study in broad terms: The complete study included roughly 30 monozygotic twin pairs: 19 IBD-discordant Danish pairs and nine German pairs, of which four were IBD-concordant and five were IBD-discordant. Disease-associated traits were sought mainly through comparisons between IBD patients and their genetically identical healthy co-twins within discordant pairs. Each individual had, on average, about 151 000 unique TCRalpha sequences and 181 000 unique TCRbeta sequences available for analysis.

The CDR3 contains 14 residues, cysteine and phenylalanine counted. The DNA sequence is not available. The library was obtained by 5' RACE. For each TCR library, around 4,000 ng of total RNA was used. For each sample, cDNA synthesis with SMARTScribe reverse transcriptase was split into eight separate reactions. During cDNA synthesis, template switching was used to introduce unique molecular identifiers that contained a 6-nucleotide sample barcode. Amplification of TCRalpha and TCRbeta cDNA involved two nested PCRs of around 15 and 9 cycles, and each PCR was followed by bead purification. Before amplification, the cDNA was both treated with uracil DNA-glycosylase and purified with the QIAquick PCR purification kit. The second PCR added Illumina TruSeq-compatible adapters along with sample-specific barcodes. Library quality and concentration were checked on TapeStation and Qubit, and libraries were pooled at roughly 5.1 ng each. Sequencing of pooled libraries was carried out on an Illumina HiSeq2500 single-index Rapid Run using 2 x 100 bp reads and custom sequencing primers. As for the original processing: PCR and sequencing errors were corrected by UMI-based consensus assembly using MiGEC version 1.2.6. MiXCR version 2.1.1 was used for V(D)J alignment, clonotype assembly and CDR3 extraction. To normalise gene usage, clonotype sharing and MAIT/NKT TCR abundance, the analysis used the top 1000, 10 000 and 20 000 clonotypes per sample. After downsampling to 27 000 UMIs, diversity was calculated as the inverse Simpson index using the vegan R package. Paired Mann-Whitney U tests on discordant twin pairs were used, with Benjamini-Hochberg multiple-testing correction. TCRdb reprocessed the reads and provides one entry for every CDR3 protein sequence; no DNA is given. The V and J calls and clone size are TCRdb's, not the authors'. This sample's table lists nearly 450,000 distinct CDR3 sequences. The top ten clones comprise more than 2% of the sample.

General study outcomes and caveats: The results gave no support for a single strong signal or clonotype linked to IBD. Background noise and inter-individual variability may have been introduced into the repertoires by the differing immunosuppressive treatments among patients. Distinction between different T cell subtypes could not be achieved in the analysis. Repertoire similarity did not differ between concordant and discordant twins, which could be due to limited statistical power. Measured by the inverse Simpson index, TCRbeta repertoire diversity was lower in IBD patients than in their healthy co-twins. IBD patients shared fewer clonotypes with other individuals than healthy twins did, most markedly in patients showing signs of disease activity.

The chain is made from TRBV12-3 or TRBV12-4 and TRBJ1-2. The sample was blood. This TCR came from a human donor with ulcerative colitis or Crohn's disease, or a healthy co-twin of an affected twin (not recorded which). The encoded CDR3 is CASSFSFGLSGYTF.